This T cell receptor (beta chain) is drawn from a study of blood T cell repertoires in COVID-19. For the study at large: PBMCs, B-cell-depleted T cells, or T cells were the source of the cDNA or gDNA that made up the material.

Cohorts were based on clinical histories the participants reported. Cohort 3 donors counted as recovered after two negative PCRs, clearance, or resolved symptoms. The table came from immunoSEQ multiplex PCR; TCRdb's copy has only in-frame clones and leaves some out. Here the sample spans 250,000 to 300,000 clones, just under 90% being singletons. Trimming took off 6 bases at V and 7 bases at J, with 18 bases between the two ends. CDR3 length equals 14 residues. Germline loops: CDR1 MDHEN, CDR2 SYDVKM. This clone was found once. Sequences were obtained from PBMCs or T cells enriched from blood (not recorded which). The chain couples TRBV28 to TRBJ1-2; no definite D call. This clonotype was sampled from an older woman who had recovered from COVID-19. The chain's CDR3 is CASRNTGSTGGYTF. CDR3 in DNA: TGTGCCAGCAGAAATACCGGGTCGACGGGTGGCTACACCTTC.